A single TCR beta chain is shown here with its context. The library attached unique molecular identifiers to individual cDNA molecules. MiXCR, applied by TCRdb to the RACE reads, yields one record per CDR3 protein. This sample has around 70,000 distinct CDR3 sequences; roughly 10% occur once, and the top ten carry approximately 1.5%. Deletions cut 4 bases from V and 1 base from J, with 4 bases between. Germline V gene data show CDR1 as DFQATT and CDR2 as SNEGSKA (reference sequence). The CDR3 contains 11 residues. Time point described: patch test 3, about 24 weeks after DPC sensitization. As to treatment: therapeutic diphenylcyclopropenone sensitization with weekly scalp DPC. The starting material, unfractionated whole blood, was used for total RNA extraction. This record belongs to a study of human T cells and chemical hapten exposure. Study-level background: TCR yields per sample varied mostly from small pooled library volume differences.

The source is a woman aged 45-59 years with alopecia areata. Some clones in this sample may be carry-over from other donors' samples. The sample consisted of whole blood, taken in connection with sensitization to the hapten diphenylcyclopropenone (DPC). The chain combines TRBV20-1 with TRBJ1-1, with D unclear. CDR3 loop: CSAIGNTEAFF. CDR3 nucleotide sequence: TGCAGTGCTATAGGGAACACTGAAGCTTTCTTT.